Sequencing of this T cell receptor beta chain was carried out in a study of T cells in narcolepsy. Overall study context: Donors had narcolepsy type 1 or type 2, or were healthy controls. Study results and caveats: Same-patient CSF and blood CD4+ T cell clonotypes included HCRT-specific and TRIB2-specific autoreactive ones.

V lost 3 bases and J lost 6; bases outside the gene matches: 5. Looked up from germline, CDR1 is SGHRS and CDR2 is YFSETQ. This CDR3 region has 14 residues. To note about this clone: Its antigen is unknown.

TCRdb's copy holds only in-frame clones and misses some; the assay was immunoSEQ multiplex PCR. The repertoire holds around 25,000 clones, with about nine tenths as singletons. The sample comprised CD45RA- memory CD4+ T cells from PBMCs. The source is a human donor with narcolepsy. The genes are TRBV5-1 and TRBJ2-2, with 7 nucleotides matching TRBD1. The CDR3 region has the DNA TGCGCCAGCAGCTCAACAGGGGATGCCGGGGAGCTGTTTTTT. Translation: CASSSTGDAGELFF. Supplemented by reference TRBV5-1 and TRBJ2-2, the full variable domain reads KAGVTQTPRYLIKTRGQQVTLSCSPISGHRSVSWYQQTPGQGLQFLFEYFSETQRNKGNFPGRFSGRQFSNSRSEMNVSTLELGDSALYLCASSSTGDAGELFFGEGSRLTVL.